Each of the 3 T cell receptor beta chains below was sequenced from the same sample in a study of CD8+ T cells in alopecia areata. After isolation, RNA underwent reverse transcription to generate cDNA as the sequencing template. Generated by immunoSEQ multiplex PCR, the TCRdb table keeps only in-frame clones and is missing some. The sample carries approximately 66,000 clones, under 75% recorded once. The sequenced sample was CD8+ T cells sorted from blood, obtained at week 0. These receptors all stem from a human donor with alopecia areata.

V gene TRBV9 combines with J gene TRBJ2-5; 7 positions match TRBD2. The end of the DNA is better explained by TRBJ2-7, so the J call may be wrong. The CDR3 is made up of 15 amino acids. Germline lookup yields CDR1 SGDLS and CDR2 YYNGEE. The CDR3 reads CASSVEASGSYEQYF. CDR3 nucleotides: TGTGCCAGCAGCGTAGAAGCTAGCGGCTCCTACGAGCAGTACTTC.

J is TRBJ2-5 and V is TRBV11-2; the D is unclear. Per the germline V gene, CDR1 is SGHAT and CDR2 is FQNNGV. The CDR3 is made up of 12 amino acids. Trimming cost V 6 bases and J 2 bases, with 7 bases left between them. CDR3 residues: CASRLTQETQYF. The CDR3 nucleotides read TGTGCCAGCAGGCTCACTCAAGAGACCCAGTACTTC.

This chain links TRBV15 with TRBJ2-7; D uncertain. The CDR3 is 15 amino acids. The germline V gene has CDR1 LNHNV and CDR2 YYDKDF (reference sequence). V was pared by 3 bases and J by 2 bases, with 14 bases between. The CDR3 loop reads CATSSRLSAAYEQYF. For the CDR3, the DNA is TGTGCCACCAGCAGTAGACTGAGTGCAGCCTACGAGCAGTACTTC.